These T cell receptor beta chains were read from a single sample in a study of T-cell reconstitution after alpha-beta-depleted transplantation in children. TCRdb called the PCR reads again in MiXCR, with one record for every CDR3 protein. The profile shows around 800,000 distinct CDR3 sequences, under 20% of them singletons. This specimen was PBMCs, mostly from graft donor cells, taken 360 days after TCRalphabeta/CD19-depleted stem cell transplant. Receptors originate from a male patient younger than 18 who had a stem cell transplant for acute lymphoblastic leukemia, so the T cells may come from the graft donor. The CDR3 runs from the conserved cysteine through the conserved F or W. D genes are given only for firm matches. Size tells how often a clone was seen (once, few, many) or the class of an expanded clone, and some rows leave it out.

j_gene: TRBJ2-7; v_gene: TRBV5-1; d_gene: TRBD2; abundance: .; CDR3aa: CASSSGTSGRTGEQYF; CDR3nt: TGCGCCAGCAGCTCAGGGACTAGCGGGAGAACAGGGGAGCAGTACTTC
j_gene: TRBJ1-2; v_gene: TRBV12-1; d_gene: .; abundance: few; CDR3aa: CASSFPQNRTGSATGGYDNYGYTF; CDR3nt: TGTGCCAGCAGCTTTCCTCAGAACCGGACGGGTTCGGCGACAGGGGGCTACGATAACTATGGCTACACCTTC
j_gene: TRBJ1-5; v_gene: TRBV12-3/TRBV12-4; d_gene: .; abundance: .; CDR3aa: CASSRPYQPQHF; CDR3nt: TGTGCCAGCAGTCGACCGTATCAGCCCCAGCATTTT
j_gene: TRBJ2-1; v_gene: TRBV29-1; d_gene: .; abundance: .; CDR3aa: CSVPTMRAYNEQFF; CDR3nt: TGCAGCGTGCCTACAATGCGGGCCTACAATGAGCAGTTCTTC
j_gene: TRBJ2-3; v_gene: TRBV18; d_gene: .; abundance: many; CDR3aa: CASSPPGASTDTQYF; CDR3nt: TGTGCCAGCTCACCACCAGGGGCTAGCACAGATACGCAGTATTTT
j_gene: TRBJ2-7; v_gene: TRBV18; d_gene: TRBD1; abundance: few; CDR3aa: CASSPRTGGGEQYF; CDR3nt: TGTGCCAGCTCACCCCGGACAGGGGGTGGAGAGCAGTACTTC
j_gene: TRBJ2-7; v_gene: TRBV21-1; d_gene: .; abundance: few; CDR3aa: CASSKALTTELTREQYF; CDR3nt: TGTGCCAGCAGCAAAGCCCTAACGACAGAGCTTACGAGAGAGCAGTACTTC
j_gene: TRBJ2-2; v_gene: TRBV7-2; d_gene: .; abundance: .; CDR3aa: CASSALYRDDTGELFF; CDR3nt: TGTGCCAGCAGCGCATTATACAGGGATGACACCGGGGAGCTGTTTTTT
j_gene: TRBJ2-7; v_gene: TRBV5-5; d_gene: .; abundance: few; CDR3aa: CASSFKTPSYEQYF; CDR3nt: TGTGCCAGCAGCTTCAAGACACCATCCTACGAGCAGTACTTC
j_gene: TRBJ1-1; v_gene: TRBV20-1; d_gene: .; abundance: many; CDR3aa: CSARDRREAFF; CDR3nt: TGCAGTGCTAGAGATCGGCGTGAAGCTTTCTTT
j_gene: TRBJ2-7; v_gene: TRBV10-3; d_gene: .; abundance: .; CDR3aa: CAISEHGSYEQYF; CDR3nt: TGTGCCATCAGTGAGCATGGCTCCTACGAGCAGTACTTC
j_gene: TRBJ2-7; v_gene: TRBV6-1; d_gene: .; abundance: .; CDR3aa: CASSRDPSEGYEQYF; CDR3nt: TGTGCCAGCAGCCGCGACCCTTCAGAGGGGTACGAGCAGTACTTC
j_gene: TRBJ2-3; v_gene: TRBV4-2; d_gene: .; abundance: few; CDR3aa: CASSQGLVPPTDTQYF; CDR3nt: TGTGCCAGCAGCCAAGGGCTAGTGCCCCCCACAGATACGCAGTATTTT
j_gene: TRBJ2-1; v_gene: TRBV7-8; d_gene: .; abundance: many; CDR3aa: CASSLGGRGEQFF; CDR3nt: TGTGCCAGCAGCTTAGGGGGAAGGGGTGAGCAGTTCTTC
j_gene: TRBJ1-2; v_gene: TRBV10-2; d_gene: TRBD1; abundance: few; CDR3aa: CASAGQGVYGYTF; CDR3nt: TGCGCCAGTGCGGGACAGGGAGTCTATGGCTACACCTTC
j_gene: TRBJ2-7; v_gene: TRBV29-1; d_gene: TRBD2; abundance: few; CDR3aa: CRGRREFSYEQYF; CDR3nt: TGCAGGGGGAGGCGGGAGTTCTCCTACGAGCAGTACTTC
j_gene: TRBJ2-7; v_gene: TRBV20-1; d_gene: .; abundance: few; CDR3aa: CSARVRSSYEQYF; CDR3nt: TGCAGTGCTAGAGTACGGAGCTCCTACGAGCAGTACTTC
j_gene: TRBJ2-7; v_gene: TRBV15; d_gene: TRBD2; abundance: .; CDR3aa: CATSRDSGRALDEQYF; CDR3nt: TGTGCCACCAGCAGGGATAGCGGGAGGGCCCTTGACGAGCAGTACTTC
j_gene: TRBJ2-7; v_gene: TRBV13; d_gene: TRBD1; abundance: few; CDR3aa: CASSLGLGQGISYEQYF; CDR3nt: TGTGCCAGCAGCTTAGGCCTTGGACAGGGAATTTCCTACGAGCAGTACTTC
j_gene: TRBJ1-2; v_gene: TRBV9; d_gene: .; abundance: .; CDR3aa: CASSADGYGLHGYTF; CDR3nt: TGTGCCAGCAGCGCAGACGGATACGGGCTTCATGGCTACACCTTC
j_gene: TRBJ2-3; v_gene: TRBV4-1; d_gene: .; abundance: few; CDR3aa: CASSQDTGVTDTQYF; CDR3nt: TGCGCCAGCAGCCAAGATACGGGAGTTACAGATACGCAGTATTTT
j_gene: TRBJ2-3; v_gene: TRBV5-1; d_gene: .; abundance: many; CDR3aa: CASSLVPGSTDTQYF; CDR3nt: TGTGCCAGCAGCTTAGTCCCGGGCAGCACAGATACGCAGTATTTT
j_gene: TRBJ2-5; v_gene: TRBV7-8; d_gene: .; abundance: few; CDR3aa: CASSLNRAQETQYF; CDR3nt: TGTGCCAGCAGCCTTAACCGGGCCCAAGAGACCCAGTACTTC
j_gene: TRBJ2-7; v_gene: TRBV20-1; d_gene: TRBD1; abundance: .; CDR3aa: CSANILGQDEQYF; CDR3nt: TGCAGTGCTAACATTTTGGGACAGGACGAGCAGTACTTC
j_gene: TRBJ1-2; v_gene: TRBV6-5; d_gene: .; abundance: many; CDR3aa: CASLSPVNYGYTF; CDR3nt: TGTGCCAGCTTGTCCCCGGTAAACTATGGCTACACCTTC
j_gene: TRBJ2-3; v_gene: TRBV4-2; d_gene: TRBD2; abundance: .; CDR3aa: CASSHLGLAGVFDTQYF; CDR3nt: TGTGCCAGCAGCCACTTGGGACTAGCGGGGGTGTTCGATACGCAGTATTTT
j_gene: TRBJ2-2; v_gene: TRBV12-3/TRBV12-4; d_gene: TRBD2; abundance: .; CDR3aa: CASRTGTSGSFGKAELFF; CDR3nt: TGTGCCAGCAGGACCGGGACTAGCGGGAGTTTCGGTAAAGCGGAGCTGTTTTTT
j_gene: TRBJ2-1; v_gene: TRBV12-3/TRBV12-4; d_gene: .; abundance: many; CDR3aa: CASIWAGYNEQFF; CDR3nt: TGTGCCAGCATCTGGGCGGGGTACAATGAGCAGTTCTTC
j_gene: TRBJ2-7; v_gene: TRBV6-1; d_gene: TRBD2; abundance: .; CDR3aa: CASSEIAGTYEQYF; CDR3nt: TGTGCCAGCAGTGAAATAGCGGGAACCTACGAGCAGTACTTC
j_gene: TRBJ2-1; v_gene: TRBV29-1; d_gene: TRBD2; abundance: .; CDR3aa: CSVETSGRDEQFF; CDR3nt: TGCAGCGTTGAGACTAGCGGGAGAGATGAGCAGTTCTTC
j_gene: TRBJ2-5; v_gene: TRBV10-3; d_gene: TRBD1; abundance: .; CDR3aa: CAITPGQLPQETQYF; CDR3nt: TGTGCCATCACCCCGGGACAGTTGCCTCAAGAGACCCAGTACTTC
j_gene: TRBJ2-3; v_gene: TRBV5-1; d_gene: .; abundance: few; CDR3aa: CASSSIRLAPQGDTQYF; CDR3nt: TGCGCCAGCAGCTCCATCCGGCTAGCGCCCCAGGGAGATACGCAGTATTTT
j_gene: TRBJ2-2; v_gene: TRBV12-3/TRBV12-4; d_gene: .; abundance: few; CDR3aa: CANLFDGTPRKINTGELFF; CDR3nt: TGTGCCAACCTTTTTGACGGGACACCTCGTAAGATAAACACCGGGGAGCTGTTTTTT
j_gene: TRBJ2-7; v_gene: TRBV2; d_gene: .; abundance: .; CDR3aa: CASSLTPYYEQYF; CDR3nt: TGTGCCAGCTCCCTTACACCTTACTACGAGCAGTACTTC
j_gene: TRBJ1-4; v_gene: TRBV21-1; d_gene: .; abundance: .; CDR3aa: CASSPGDRGYLGEKLFF; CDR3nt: TGTGCCAGCTCACCGGGGGACAGGGGGTACTTGGGCGAAAAACTGTTTTTT
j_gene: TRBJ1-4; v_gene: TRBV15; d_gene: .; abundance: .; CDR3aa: CATSRGTGVTNEKLFF; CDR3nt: TGTGCCACCAGCAGAGGGACGGGGGTCACTAATGAAAAACTGTTTTTT
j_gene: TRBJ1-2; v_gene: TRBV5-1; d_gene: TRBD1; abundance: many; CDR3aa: CASSLRGTGFPYGYTF; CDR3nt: TGCGCCAGCAGCTTGAGGGGGACAGGCTTCCCCTATGGCTACACCTTC
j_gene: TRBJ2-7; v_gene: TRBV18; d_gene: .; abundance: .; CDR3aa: CASSPVRSSYEQYF; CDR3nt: TGTGCCAGCTCACCGGTCAGGAGCTCCTACGAGCAGTACTTC
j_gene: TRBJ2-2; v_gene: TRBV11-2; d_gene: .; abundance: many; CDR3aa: CASRAGGTGELFF; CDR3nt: TGTGCCAGCAGGGCGGGCGGCACCGGGGAGCTGTTTTTT
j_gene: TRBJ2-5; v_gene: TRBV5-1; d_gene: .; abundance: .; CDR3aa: CASSFTEETQYF; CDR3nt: TGCGCCAGCAGCTTTACCGAAGAGACCCAGTACTTC
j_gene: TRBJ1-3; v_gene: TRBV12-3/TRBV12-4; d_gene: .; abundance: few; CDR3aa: CASSLGVKSGNTIYF; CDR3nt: TGTGCCAGCAGTTTAGGGGTAAAGTCTGGAAACACCATATATTTT
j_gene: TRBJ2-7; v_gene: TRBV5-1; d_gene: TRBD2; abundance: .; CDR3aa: CASSAEAGGSSYEQYF; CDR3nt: TGCGCCAGCAGCGCGGAGGCCGGGGGGAGCTCCTACGAGCAGTACTTC
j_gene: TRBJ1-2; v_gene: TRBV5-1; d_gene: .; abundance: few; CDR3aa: CASSLVGARSYGYTF; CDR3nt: TGCGCCAGCAGCTTGGTGGGGGCGCGGAGCTATGGCTACACCTTC
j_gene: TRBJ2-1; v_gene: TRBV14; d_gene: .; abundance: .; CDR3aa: CASSQDPRPRGDEQFF; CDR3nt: TGTGCCAGCAGCCAAGATCCCCGGCCCCGCGGCGATGAGCAGTTCTTC
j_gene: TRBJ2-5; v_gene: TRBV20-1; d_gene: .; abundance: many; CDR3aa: CSARWSAQETQYF; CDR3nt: TGCAGTGCTAGGTGGTCAGCCCAAGAGACCCAGTACTTC
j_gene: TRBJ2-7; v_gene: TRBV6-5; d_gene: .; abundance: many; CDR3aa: CASSYVIADEQYF; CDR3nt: TGTGCCAGCAGTTACGTGATAGCAGACGAGCAGTACTTC
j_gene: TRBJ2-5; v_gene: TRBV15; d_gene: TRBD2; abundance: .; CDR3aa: CATSRDQLAGRETQYF; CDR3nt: TGTGCCACCAGCAGAGATCAACTAGCGGGAAGGGAGACCCAGTACTTC
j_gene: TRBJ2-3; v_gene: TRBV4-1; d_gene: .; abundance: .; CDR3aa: CASSQERDLPDTQYF; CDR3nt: TGCGCCAGCAGCCAAGAGAGGGACTTGCCTGATACGCAGTATTTT
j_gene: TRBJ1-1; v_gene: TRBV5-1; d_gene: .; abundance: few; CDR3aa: CASSLAPLTEAFF; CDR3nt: TGCGCCAGCAGCTTGGCACCGCTCACTGAAGCTTTCTTT
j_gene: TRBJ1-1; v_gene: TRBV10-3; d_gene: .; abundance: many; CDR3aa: CAISEVRGEAFF; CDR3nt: TGTGCCATCAGTGAGGTTCGTGGTGAAGCTTTCTTT
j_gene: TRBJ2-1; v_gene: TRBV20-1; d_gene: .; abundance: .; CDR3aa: CSARKERSYNEQFF; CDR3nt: TGCAGTGCTAGGAAGGAGAGGTCCTACAATGAGCAGTTCTTC
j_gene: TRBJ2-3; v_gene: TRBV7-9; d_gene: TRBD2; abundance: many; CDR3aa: CASGELAAALTDTQYF; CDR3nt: TGTGCCAGCGGAGAACTAGCGGCAGCTCTAACAGATACGCAGTATTTT
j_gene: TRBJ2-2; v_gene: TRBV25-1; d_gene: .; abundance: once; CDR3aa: CASSVHPNTGELFF; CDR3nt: TGTGCCAGCAGTGTACATCCGAACACCGGGGAGCTGTTTTTT
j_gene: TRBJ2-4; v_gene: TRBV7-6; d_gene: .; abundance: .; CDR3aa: CASSLSPRGLIAKNIQYF; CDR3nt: TGTGCCAGCAGCCTTTCTCCTCGAGGACTCATAGCCAAAAACATTCAGTACTTC
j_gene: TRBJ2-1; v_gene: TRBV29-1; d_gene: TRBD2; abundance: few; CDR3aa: CSASIRTSGRAYNEQFF; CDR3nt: TGCAGCGCTTCCATTCGGACTAGCGGGAGGGCCTACAATGAGCAGTTCTTC
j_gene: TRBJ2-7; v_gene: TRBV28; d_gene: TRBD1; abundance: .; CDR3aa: CASSFYPGGDYEQYF; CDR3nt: TGTGCCAGCAGTTTTTATCCAGGGGGAGACTACGAGCAGTACTTC
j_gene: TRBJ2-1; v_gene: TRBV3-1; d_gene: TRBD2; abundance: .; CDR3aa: CASSQGLAVNEQFF; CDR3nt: TGTGCCAGCAGCCAGGGACTAGCGGTCAATGAGCAGTTCTTC